The T cell receptor (beta chain) under discussion was sequenced for a study of T cell responses to AZD1222 COVID-19 vaccine. CDR1 and CDR2 (germline): MDHEN, SYDVKM. The length of the CDR3 is 14 residues. After removal of 10 bases from V and 1 base from J, the junction contained 6 bases not matched to a gene. Second-dose timings of about 4 or about 12 weeks were pooled. The table came from immunoSEQ multiplex PCR; TCRdb's copy has only in-frame clones and leaves some out. The table shows around 200,000 clones, with 94% occurring only once. This TCR was sampled from an adult who received the AZD1222 COVID-19 vaccine. This chain connects TRBV28 to TRBJ1-3, with 8 bases matching TRBD1. This specimen was peripheral blood, taken 28 days after the second AZD1222 dose. The CDR3 region has the DNA TGTGCCATCCGACAGGGGCTATCTGGAAACACCATATATTTT. Amino acid sequence: CAIRQGLSGNTIYF.